One sample yielded the 25 T cell receptor beta chains listed below, sequenced in a study of CD8 T cell repertoires and HIV-1 epitope variants. No antigen has been assigned to these receptors. Sequencing was performed with immunoSEQ multiplex PCR; in TCRdb, only in-frame clones are kept and a portion is missing. Here the sample spans 2,500 to 3,000 clones, approximately 70% being singletons. Sequencing was done on a sample of cultured CD8+ T cells derived from PBMCs. The receptor source for this set is a male donor with HIV.

The chain carries TRBV29-1 and TRBJ2-1, with 8 bases lining up with TRBD1. The CDR3 has 14 amino acids. With 3 bases clipped from V and 4 bases from J, the junction kept 5 bases outside the gene matches. Germline V gene sequence: CDR1 SQVTM, CDR2 ANQGSEA. CDR3 residues: CSVDHWDRYNEQFF. Here the CDR3 DNA reads TGCAGCGTTGACCACTGGGACAGGTACAATGAGCAGTTCTTC.

The chain combines TRBV7-9 with TRBJ2-3; a possible D gene is TRBD2 (5 bases). V was trimmed by 4 bases and J by 2 bases, leaving 10 bases between them. The CDR3 is 14 residues long. Germline loops: CDR1 SEHNR, CDR2 FQNEAQ (reference sequence). CDR3 in DNA: TGTGCCAGCAGCTCACCCGGGGACACAGATACGCAGTATTTT. Its protein is CASSSPGDTDTQYF.

The rearrangement uses TRBV2 and TRBJ2-7; the D is unclear. The V end was cut by 7 bases, the J end by 2 bases, with 9 bases between. The CDR3 totals 12 residues. Germline V gene lookup returns CDR1 SNHLY and CDR2 FYNNEI. The CDR3 loop is CASTASTYEQYF. Written as DNA, the CDR3 is TGTGCCAGCACGGCCAGCACCTACGAGCAGTACTTC. Full variable domain (missing parts from reference TRBV2 and TRBJ2-7): EPEVTQTPSHQVTQMGQEVILRCVPISNHLYFYWYRQILGQKVEFLVSFYNNEISEKSEIFDDQFSVERPDGSNFTLKIRSTKLEDSAMYFCASTASTYEQYFGPGTRLTVT.

This chain connects TRBV6-5 to TRBJ2-4; 12 bases agree with TRBD2. V dropped 6 bases and J dropped 8; count of bases not matched to a gene: 5. This CDR3 region has 14 residues. CDR1 MNHEY and CDR2 SVGAGI come from the germline V gene. The CDR3 spells CASSLAGGGDIQYF. The CDR3 region has the DNA TGTGCCAGCAGCCTAGCGGGAGGGGGGGACATTCAGTACTTC.

This chain links TRBV19 with TRBJ1-5; D unresolved. Germline CDR1 is LNHDA and CDR2 is SQIVND (reference sequence). The CDR3 has 13 amino acids. Trimming cost V 1 base and J 9 bases, with 10 bases left between them. CDR3 in amino acids: CASSIVPEGPQHF. The CDR3 DNA reads as TGTGCCAGTAGTATAGTTCCGGAGGGGCCCCAGCATTTT.

The V call is TRBV27, the J call TRBJ1-5; D is uncertain. This CDR3 has 13 amino acids. The germline V gene has CDR1 MNHEY and CDR2 SMNVEV (reference sequence). The V end was cut by 3 bases, the J end by 6 bases, with 9 bases between. The CDR3 nucleotides are TGTGCCAGCAGTTTGGTGGGAGGTCAGCCCCAGCATTTT. Translation gives CASSLVGGQPQHF.

Points on this clone: Compared with germline, one end of the junction differs, possibly owing to a read error. The rearrangement links TRBV7-7 to TRBJ2-1; 7 positions match TRBD1. Germline V gene sequence: CDR1 SSHAT, CDR2 FNYEAQ (reference sequence). The CDR3 sequence is 15 residues long. The CDR3 nucleotides are TGTGCTAGCAGCCCGGGACAGCTCTCCTACAATGAGCAGTTCTTC. Its protein is CASSPGQLSYNEQFF.

This clone was seen only once. This rearrangement joins TRBV4-3 to TRBJ1-1, with unresolved D. Germline values: CDR1 LGHNA, CDR2 YSLEER. Trimming stripped 0 bases from V and 2 bases from J, with 19 bases between. The CDR3 is 18 amino acids. The CDR3 bases are TGCGCCAGCAGCCAAGAAGAAGGAGATCACGGACCAAACACTGAAGCTTTCTTT. It specifies CASSQEEGDHGPNTEAFF.

In this sample, this clone turned up a few times. This rearrangement joins TRBV7-3 to TRBJ1-1; 11 bases fit TRBD1. V lost 4 bases and J lost 7; bases outside the gene matches: 8. Germline assignment: CDR1 SGHTA and CDR2 FQGTGA. The CDR3 is 15 residues long. In DNA form, the CDR3 reads TGTGCCAGCAGCTCTCCGGACAGGGGGCTTGTTGAAGCTTTCTTT. This sequence encodes CASSSPDRGLVEAFF.

V is TRBV13 and J is TRBJ1-1, with 12 bases lining up with TRBD1. The CDR3 runs to 15 residues. The V gene's germline CDR1 is PRHDT and CDR2 FYEKMQ (reference sequence). Germline trimming cut 4 bases from V and 4 bases from J; bases unmatched to any gene: 4. CDR3 DNA sequence: TGTGCCAGCAGCTACGGGACAGGGGGCGGCACTGAAGCTTTCTTT. Its protein product is CASSYGTGGGTEAFF.

The chain carries TRBV11-2 and TRBJ2-3, with D hard to call. Per germline, CDR1 SGHAT and CDR2 FQNNGV. V gave up 1 base and J gave up 5 bases, with 1 base separating them. There are 11 residues in the CDR3. CDR3 DNA: TGTGCCAGCAGCTTAGGAGATACGCAGTATTTT. Amino acids: CASSLGDTQYF.

V usage is TRBV7-9 and J usage is TRBJ2-5, with TRBD2 matching over 7 bases. V dropped 4 bases and J dropped 1; count of bases not matched to a gene: 3. The CDR3 length is 14 residues. Germline lookup yields CDR1 SEHNR and CDR2 FQNEAQ (reference sequence). CDR3 in amino acids: CASSSGGGQETQYF. The CDR3 DNA is TGTGCCAGCAGCTCGGGCGGGGGCCAAGAGACCCAGTACTTC.

This clone has more than one count but fewer than ten. The V gene is TRBV28, the J gene TRBJ2-1; the match to TRBD1 covers 8 bases. CDR3 length: 13 amino acids. With V trimmed by 6 bases and J by 6 bases, 4 bases remained unmatched. The V gene's germline CDR1 is MDHEN and CDR2 SYDVKM. The CDR3 sequence is CASRMTGVNEQFF. CDR3 DNA: TGTGCCAGCAGAATGACAGGGGTCAATGAGCAGTTCTTC.

The rearrangement joins TRBV19 to TRBJ2-5; weak D call: TRBD2 (6 bases). The CDR3 totals 14 residues. Germline V gene lookup returns CDR1 LNHDA and CDR2 SQIVND (reference sequence). The V gene lost 9 bases and the J gene lost 0 bases, with 14 bases spanning the gap. CDR3: CARAHAGYQETQYF. The CDR3 DNA sequence: TGTGCCAGGGCTCATGCGGGGTACCAAGAGACCCAGTACTTC.

V is TRBV25-1 and J is TRBJ2-1; 9 nucleotides agree with TRBD1. Germline V gene data show CDR1 as MGHDK and CDR2 as SYGVNS. This CDR3 is built from 15 residues. The V gene end was trimmed by 7 bases and the J gene end by 4 bases; junction bases not matched to a gene: 8. CDR3 protein: CASTARDRVYNEQFF. The DNA for the CDR3 is TGTGCCAGCACAGCCCGGGACAGGGTATACAATGAGCAGTTCTTC.

In the case of this clone: At one of its ends the junction is not consistent with the germline gene, which may arise from a read error. This chain joins TRBV6-6 and TRBJ2-7; tentatively, D is TRBD2 (5 bases). The CDR3 totals 14 residues. Germline lookup yields CDR1 MNHNY and CDR2 SVGAGI (reference sequence). The CDR3 region is CANSYEGVGYEQYF. CDR3 DNA sequence: TGTGCCAACAGTTACGAGGGAGTGGGCTACGAGCAGTACTTC.

This clone was detected a few times. V and J are TRBV18 and TRBJ1-5, with 11 bases lining up with TRBD1. The germline gives CDR1 KGHSH, CDR2 LQKENI. Trimming took 6 bases from V and 6 from J; bases not matched to a gene: 7. There are 15 residues in the CDR3. In DNA form, the CDR3 reads TGTGCCAGCTCCCGGGGACAGGGGGAAGGTCAGCCCCAGCATTTT. Protein: CASSRGQGEGQPQHF.

The chain is built from TRBV6-4 and TRBJ2-1; TRBD1 might be the D (6 bases). This CDR3 has 15 residues. V was pared by 9 bases and J by 2 bases, with 17 bases between. Looked up from germline, CDR1 is MRHNA and CDR2 is SNTAGT. The CDR3 DNA follows: TGTGCCAGGGGGGAAACCGGGACACCCTACAATGAGCAGTTCTTC. Its protein is CARGETGTPYNEQFF.

The chain has TRBV19 and TRBJ2-7, with 9 positions matching TRBD2. The CDR3 consists of 18 residues. J lost 5 bases, V lost 10 bases, and 24 bases had no gene match. CDR1 is LNHDA and CDR2 is SQIVND in the germline V gene (reference sequence). The CDR3 sequence: CATRSPSLDLAGINEQYF. CDR3 nucleotides: TGTGCCACTCGATCCCCCTCGTTGGACCTAGCGGGAATCAACGAGCAGTACTTC.

This chain connects TRBV7-9 to TRBJ2-1; TRBD2 agrees at 8 bases. V was clipped by 4 bases and J by 8 bases; unmatched bases: 10. Per the germline V gene, CDR1 is SEHNR and CDR2 is FQNEAQ (reference sequence). CDR3 length equals 15 residues. CDR3 loop: CASSSVSGGEDEQFF. CDR3 DNA sequence: TGTGCCAGCAGCTCAGTCAGCGGGGGCGAAGATGAGCAGTTCTTC.

The gene calls are TRBV28 and TRBJ2-7, with 12 bases that match TRBD2. The CDR3 contains 16 residues. The germline V gene has CDR1 MDHEN and CDR2 SYDVKM. After removal of 4 bases from V and 0 bases from J, the junction contained 4 bases not matched to a gene. CDR3 nucleotide sequence: TGTGCCAGCAGTTCCCTAGCGGGAGGGCTCTCCTACGAGCAGTACTTC. Translating gives CASSSLAGGLSYEQYF. The whole variable domain, filled in from reference TRBV28 and TRBJ2-7, reads DVKVTQSSRYLVKRTGEKVFLECVQDMDHENMFWYRQDPGLGLRLIYFSYDVKMKEKGDIPEGYSVSREKKERFSLILESASTNQTSMYLCASSSLAGGLSYEQYFGPGTRLTVT.

The rearrangement joins TRBV30 to TRBJ1-2, with D tentatively TRBD1 (5 bases). Germline values: CDR1 GTSNPN, CDR2 SVGIG (reference sequence). Trimming cost V 1 base and J 4 bases, with 16 bases left between them. This CDR3 region has 15 residues. The DNA for the CDR3 is TGTGCCTGGAGTGGACGGGACGCTTGGACCTATGGCTACACCTTC. This translates into CAWSGRDAWTYGYTF.

V and J are TRBV5-1 and TRBJ2-7; D ambiguous. The CDR3 runs to 14 residues. Germline loops: CDR1 SGHRS, CDR2 YFSETQ. The ends were cut back, 0 bases at V and 7 bases at J, with 14 bases in the middle. The CDR3 sequence is CASSLGGEYSEQYF. DNA for the CDR3: TGCGCCAGCAGCTTGGGTGGGGAATACTCGGAGCAGTACTTC.

The V gene is TRBV7-2, the J gene TRBJ2-3; D is unclear. The CDR3 runs to 13 residues. Germline V gene lookup returns CDR1 SGHTA and CDR2 FQGNSA. V shed 1 base and J shed 7 bases, with 9 bases lying between them. The CDR3 sequence: CASSLVVIHTQYF. CDR3 in DNA: TGTGCCAGCAGCTTAGTAGTGATTCATACGCAGTATTTT.

The J gene is TRBJ2-3, the V gene TRBV6-6; tentative D call: TRBD2 (6 bases). CDR1 MNHNY and CDR2 SVGAGI come from the germline V gene (reference sequence). The CDR3 length is 14 residues. V was clipped by 6 bases and J by 1 base, with 11 bases between them. CDR3 DNA sequence: TGTGCCAGCAGGGAGCGGGTAGGCACAGATACGCAGTATTTT. Translated, it gives CASRERVGTDTQYF.